The sequence of this T cell receptor (beta chain) was determined in a study of CD8+ T cells in alopecia areata. About the research overall: Tofacitinib was taken orally by treated patients, and the dose was 5 to 10 mg twice daily.

CDR1 is MNHNY and CDR2 is SVGAGI in the germline V gene (reference sequence). This CDR3 is 12 amino acids long. V was pared by 2 bases and J by 3 bases, with 2 bases between. Concerning this clone: Its antigen is undetermined.

As the sequencing template, cDNA was produced by extracting RNA and reverse transcribing it. Sequenced by immunoSEQ multiplex PCR; TCRdb stores in-frame clones only, minus some. The sample includes roughly 150,000 clones, about 53% of them seen just once. Study outcomes and limitations: Scalp sequencing also captures normal skin's resident alphabeta T cells. Clarity of TCR sharing across patients fell short of that in mice, possibly HLA-related.

Peripheral blood samples and lesional scalp punch biopsies were obtained from alopecia areata patients. The sequencing here drew on CD8+ T cells sorted from blood, taken at week 0. This TCR was sampled from a human donor with alopecia areata. The V and J genes are TRBV6-6 and TRBJ1-5; no definite D call. DNA of the CDR3: TGTGCCAGCAGTTACCTCAATCAGCCCCAGCATTTT. This sequence encodes CASSYLNQPQHF.